This record covers a single T cell receptor beta chain. This sample is part of a study of blood T cell repertoires in COVID-19. Study summary: There were acute and convalescent COVID-19 samples, and they came from the United States, Italy and Spain. Sources were T cells, B-cell-depleted T cells, or PBMCs; the material itself was cDNA or gDNA.

In the original processing: Estimation of nucleated cell counts relied on the amplification of reference gene primers. This table comes from immunoSEQ multiplex PCR, and its TCRdb copy is limited to in-frame clones, with some not included. That table gives V, J and clone size, and the DNA gave D and trimming. This sample yields 110,000 to 150,000 clones, of which approximately 90% are seen a single time; 11% belongs to the top ten. This CDR3 contains 16 residues. Germline CDR1 KGHSH, CDR2 LQKENI. Unmatched junction bases numbered 3, after V lost 0 bases and J lost 5 bases. The clonotype originates from a woman of 80 years or more with acute or convalescent COVID-19. Sequencing used peripheral blood. V and J are TRBV18 and TRBJ1-5; 11 bases fit TRBD1. The CDR3 here is CASSPPLDRGHQPQHF. In DNA, the CDR3 is TGTGCCAGCTCACCACCGTTGGACAGGGGGCATCAGCCCCAGCATTTT.